In its sample, the clone carrying this T cell receptor beta chain was seen once. The sample is drawn from a study of shared clonotypes between healthy human individuals. The protocol was immunoSEQ multiplex PCR, while the TCRdb copy is restricted to in-frame clones and leaves out a portion. The sample contains over 850,000 clones, around three quarters of which appear only once. This CDR3 region has 13 residues. Per the germline V gene, CDR1 is MDHEN and CDR2 is SYDVKM. V lost 4 bases, J lost 5 bases, and 9 bases lay in between. The clonotype comes from a man between 18 and 35 years old in good health. Some clones in this sample may be carry-over from other donors' samples. Sequencing used memory CD4+ T cells from PBMCs. Described subset: CD45RA-negative fraction. The rearrangement joins TRBV28 to TRBJ1-5; D might be TRBD1 (5 bases). The CDR3 sequence is CASSSGWDQPQHF. CDR3 nucleotides: TGTGCCAGCAGTTCAGGGTGGGATCAGCCCCAGCATTTT. The entire variable domain, with the rest obtained from reference TRBV28 and TRBJ1-5, is as follows: DVKVTQSSRYLVKRTGEKVFLECVQDMDHENMFWYRQDPGLGLRLIYFSYDVKMKEKGDIPEGYSVSREKKERFSLILESASTNQTSMYLCASSSGWDQPQHFGDGTRLSIL.